This T cell receptor beta chain comes out of a study of blood T cell repertoires in COVID-19. The CDR3 consists of 14 residues. Unmatched junction bases numbered 4, after V lost 3 bases and J lost 2 bases. Germline V lookup: CDR1 SGHVS, CDR2 FNYEAQ. As originally analysed: Cell counts per sample came from amplifying reference gene primers. The method was immunoSEQ multiplex PCR; TCRdb's version includes in-frame clones alone and lacks a portion of them. V and J calls plus clone size are reproduced from that table; the DNA served to infer D and trimming. There are roughly 250,000 clones in the sample; roughly 90% occur only once, and approximately 2% lies in the top ten.

The clonotype comes from a woman aged 40 to 49 who had recovered from COVID-19. This sequence joins TRBV7-6 and TRBJ2-7; 7 nucleotides align to TRBD1. The specimen sequenced was peripheral blood. The CDR3 reads CASSFGDRPYEQYF. The CDR3 DNA reads as TGTGCCAGCAGCTTTGGGGACAGACCCTACGAGCAGTACTTC.